The next 5 T cell receptor beta chains were all read from a single sample in a study of CD8 T cells in Susac syndrome. Reverse transcription of about 0.5 to 1 ug RNA used random hexamers. TCRdb fed the immunoSEQ multiplex PCR reads into MiXCR, producing one record per CDR3 protein. The sample yields about 170,000 distinct CDR3 sequences, approximately 93% seen once. The material sequenced was CD4+ T cells from PBMCs. These receptor sequences come from a human donor with multiple sclerosis.

The gene calls are TRBV6-5 and TRBJ2-1; 7 nucleotides align to TRBD2. The trim removed 4 bases at V and 0 bases at J, leaving 12 bases unmatched. The CDR3 runs 18 residues. Germline V gives CDR1 MNHEY, CDR2 SVGAGI. The CDR3 loop reads CASSFLAFASGSYNEQFF. CDR3 sequence (DNA): TGTGCCAGCAGTTTTCTAGCTTTCGCTAGCGGCTCCTACAATGAGCAGTTCTTC.

V is TRBV3-1 and J is TRBJ2-2; 7 bases fit TRBD1. The germline V gene has CDR1 LGHDT and CDR2 YNNKEL (reference sequence). The CDR3 contains 17 residues. V trimming: 3 bases; J trimming: 4 bases; junction bases outside the gene matches: 11. CDR3 amino acids: CASSHLTGQWSTGELFF. The CDR3 DNA reads TGTGCCAGCAGCCATCTCACGGGACAGTGGAGCACCGGGGAGCTGTTTTTT.

The V and J genes are TRBV6-5 and TRBJ2-7; D remains ambiguous. The ends were cut back, 6 bases at V and 3 bases at J, with 18 bases in the middle. Per germline, CDR1 MNHEY and CDR2 SVGAGI. The CDR3 has 15 residues. The CDR3 DNA reads TGTGCCAGCAGGGATCTCGCGGCGGAAAACTACGAGCAGTACTTC. The encoded protein is CASRDLAAENYEQYF.

The chain carries TRBV14 and TRBJ2-5; 7 bases match TRBD1. Germline assignment: CDR1 SGHDN and CDR2 FVKESK. V was clipped by 4 bases and J by 4 bases; unmatched bases: 6. The CDR3 has 14 residues. CDR3 sequence (DNA): TGTGCCAGCAGCCCAGGGACAGTAGGAGAGACCCAGTACTTC. It codes for CASSPGTVGETQYF.

The chain combines TRBV4-2 with TRBJ2-5, with 7 positions matching TRBD1. Losses at the gene ends were 2 bases for V and 4 bases for J; bases not matched to a gene: 10. This CDR3 spans 16 amino acids. Looked up from germline, CDR1 is LGHNA and CDR2 is YNFKEQ. CDR3 nucleotide sequence: TGTGCCAGCAGCCAAATTACAGGGGAATCTGGAGAGACCCAGTACTTC. Amino acid sequence: CASSQITGESGETQYF.